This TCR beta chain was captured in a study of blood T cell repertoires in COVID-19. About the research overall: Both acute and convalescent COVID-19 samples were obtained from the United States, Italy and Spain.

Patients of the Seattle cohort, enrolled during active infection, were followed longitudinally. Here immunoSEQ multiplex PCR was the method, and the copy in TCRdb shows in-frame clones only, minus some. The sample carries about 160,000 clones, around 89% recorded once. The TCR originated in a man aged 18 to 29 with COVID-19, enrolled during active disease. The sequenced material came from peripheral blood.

Here the CDR3 DNA reads TGTGCCAGCAGTTTCAACAGGTATCAGCCCCAGCATTTT. Translation gives CASSFNRYQPQHF. The V and J genes are TRBV28 and TRBJ1-5, with D maybe TRBD1 (5 bases). This CDR3 has 13 residues. Trimming removed 3 bases at V and 5 bases at J, with 8 bases between. CDR1 is MDHEN and CDR2 is SYDVKM in the germline V gene.